This T cell receptor (beta chain) was retrieved from a study of a mutant IDH1 vaccine in newly diagnosed glioma (dated by TCRdb to 2020 to 2023). In the study overall: Patients were given eight vaccinations, in weeks 1, 3, 5, 7, 11, 15, 19 and 23, which matched visits V03 through V10. In the chemotherapy-containing groups, vaccination started alongside temozolomide cycles, whereas in patients who had radiotherapy alone it started 4-6 weeks after radiotherapy. Of the roughly 30 treated patients, approximately 62% were male and 37.5% were female, and the mean age was around 40 years. Prior to enrollment, standard therapy consisting of radiotherapy alone, temozolomide alone, or radiochemotherapy with temozolomide had been administered to patients, with the combination being received by most patients. Six visits were used for peripheral blood collection: V03 (baseline), V05, V07, V10, V12 and V13. Longitudinal TCRB deep sequencing was done for 20 to 25 treated patients, wherever samples were available for exploratory analyses. Findings and caveats that apply to the study as a whole: According to the authors, sample limitations meant that analyses of patient blood samples could not be reproduced. PBMC samples for TCRB deep sequencing were selected based on availability. Across multiple MHC alleles, vaccine-induced immune responses were seen in around 93% of patients. No apparent relationship was observed between pseudoprogression and alterations in the top peripheral T cell clonotypes detected by TCRB sequencing.

Interpreted using the paper, the time point label stands for: week 5, during vaccination. A 20-mer mutant IDH1 peptide at 300 micrograms in Montanide made up each vaccine dose, which was injected subcutaneously together with topical imiquimod. The donors had newly diagnosed IDH1-mutant astrocytomas of WHO grade 3 or 4 that showed loss of nuclear ATRX. The samples were drawn from NOA16, a multicentre, single-arm, open-label phase I trial in Germany that tested a mutant IDH1 peptide vaccine in humans for the first time. Genomic DNA for TCRB sequencing was extracted from EDTA blood using the DNeasy Blood and Tissue Kit. V is clipped by 3 bases and J by 3 bases, and the sequence between their germline boundaries is 15 bases long. Based on the germline V gene (reference sequence), the CDR1 and CDR2 sequences are LNHDA and SQIVND. The cysteine opens and the phenylalanine closes a CDR3 of 16 amino acids. The entry retains the CDR3 DNA only, 48 bases that are in frame from base 1.

The library was produced with the immunoSEQ multiplex PCR assay. Following the manufacturer's protocol, the hsTCRB Kit was used to amplify rearranged TCR beta chain sequences. An Illumina MiSeq was used to sequence the TCRB libraries. Regarding the original processing steps: Demultiplexing, trimming and gene mapping were performed with the kit vendor's proprietary platform. As stored in TCRdb, this immuneACCESS dataset retains in-frame rearrangements with V and J assigned. A fraction of the clones does not appear; measured against another copy, unresolved V genes explain less than half of the discrepancy, and the remainder lacks a known reason. The DNA was the basis for D and trimming; V, J and clone size are from that table. Here the sample has almost 30,000 clones; around 90% occur a single time. 2.5% to 3.5% of the sample lies in the top ten. Concerning this clone: It has no known antigen specificity. No base-level quality is on record; no much larger clone is a single base apart.

The TCR originated in a woman aged 40 to 55 with glioma. Some clones in this sample may be carry-over from other donors' samples. The V and J segments used are TRBV19 and TRBJ1-5; no D gene call is confident. Specimen: peripheral blood mononuclear cells (PBMCs), collected from a glioma patient whose treatment included an IDH1 peptide vaccine. The CDR3 region reads CASSMGSRGYNQPQHF. The nucleotides read TGTGCCAGTAGTATGGGGAGTCGAGGGTACAATCAGCCCCAGCATTTT.